One and the same sample provided the 12 T cell receptor beta chains below, sequenced in a study of blood T cell repertoires in COVID-19. Measured with immunoSEQ multiplex PCR; TCRdb has only the in-frame clones, and not every one. Here the sample spans some 130,000 clones, approximately 89% being singletons. Source material: peripheral blood. Receptors were obtained from a man in his fifties or sixties with acute or convalescent COVID-19.

The chain recombines TRBV10-3 with TRBJ2-1; 7 bases are shared with TRBD2. CDR1 and CDR2 (germline): ENHRY, SYGVKD. V was pared by 0 bases and J by 2 bases, with 4 bases of the junction left unmatched. The CDR3 is 16 amino acids. CDR3 sequence reads: CAISESYGGTYNEQFF. The CDR3 DNA sequence: TGTGCCATCAGTGAGTCGTACGGGGGGACCTACAATGAGCAGTTCTTC.

This clone turned up a few times. The J gene is TRBJ2-2, the V gene TRBV29-1; D ambiguous. The CDR3 is 12 amino acids. CDR1 is SQVTM, CDR2 ANQGSEA, per germline. The V gene lost 0 bases and the J gene lost 5 bases, with 4 bases spanning the gap. CDR3 nucleotides: TGCAGCGTTGAAGACAATACCGGGGAGCTGTTTTTT. This codes for CSVEDNTGELFF.

J is TRBJ2-2 and V is TRBV27; TRBD2 aligns across 9 bases. This CDR3 is 14 amino acids long. The germline V gene has CDR1 MNHEY and CDR2 SMNVEV (reference sequence). Trimming at V came to 3 bases and at J to 5 bases, leaving 1 base not matched to a gene. The CDR3: CASSFSGSTGELFF. Written as DNA, the CDR3 is TGTGCCAGCAGTTTTAGCGGGAGTACCGGGGAGCTGTTTTTT.

This clone was counted only a few times. The CDR3 reads CASSPIATGAKEAFF. The CDR3, as DNA: TGTGCCAGCTCACCAATCGCGACAGGGGCCAAAGAAGCTTTCTTT. The V call is TRBV18, the J call TRBJ1-1; 8 bases align to TRBD1. V shed 2 bases and J 8 bases; nucleotides not matched to a gene: 10. The CDR3 is 15 amino acids. Germline-derived CDR1 and CDR2 are KGHSH and LQKENI. Complete variable domain (other parts from reference TRBV18 and TRBJ1-1): NAGVMQNPRHLVRRRGQEARLRCSPMKGHSHVYWYRQLPEEGLKFMVYLQKENIIDESGMPKERFSAEFPKEGPSILRIQQVVRGDSAAYFCASSPIATGAKEAFFGQGTRLTVV.

The chain combines TRBV4-1 with TRBJ1-2, with 10 bases aligning to TRBD1. After removal of 8 bases from V and 2 bases from J, the junction contained 8 bases not matched to a gene. Germline V gene data show CDR1 as MGHRA and CDR2 as YSYEKL. The CDR3 runs 15 residues. Here the CDR3 DNA reads TGCGCCAGCTCGCTGCCGGGACAGGGGAACTATGGCTACACCTTC. The encoded protein is CASSLPGQGNYGYTF.

The V gene is TRBV2, the J gene TRBJ2-4; perhaps TRBD1 as D (6 bases). The germline V and J ends were trimmed by 6 bases and 5 bases, with 17 bases remaining between them. The length of the CDR3 is 15 residues. Germline V gene data show CDR1 as SNHLY and CDR2 as FYNNEI. Here the CDR3 DNA reads TGTGCCAGCAGCGGTACAGGGCCACCCGAAAACATTCAGTACTTC. Its protein is CASSGTGPPENIQYF.

With regard to this clone: Relative to the germline gene, one junction end is altered; a read error may explain this. V usage is TRBV29-1 and J usage is TRBJ1-2; D uncertain. The CDR3 sequence is 9 residues long. The germline gives CDR1 SQVTM, CDR2 ANQGSEA. The CDR3 DNA follows: TGCAGCGTTGAAGCCAGCGTTAACTTC. The encoded protein is CSVEASVNF.

The V gene is TRBV7-8, the J gene TRBJ1-2; D is uncertain. V dropped 1 base and J dropped 2 bases, with 8 bases sitting between them. CDR1 and CDR2 (germline): SGHVS, FQNEAQ. The CDR3 runs to 14 residues. CDR3 residues: CASSLGPANYGYTF. CDR3 in DNA: TGTGCCAGCAGCTTAGGTCCAGCGAACTATGGCTACACCTTC. Variable domain in full (rest from reference TRBV7-8 and TRBJ1-2): GAGVSQSPRYKVAKRGQDVALRCDPISGHVSLFWYQQALGQGPEFLTYFQNEAQLDKSGLPSDRFFAERPEGSVSTLKIQRTQQEDSAVYLCASSLGPANYGYTFGSGTRLTVV.

The chain combines TRBV2 with TRBJ2-5; 7 bases fit TRBD1. The J segment lost 3 bases and the V segment lost 6 bases, leaving 7 bases of the junction unmatched. Germline assignment: CDR1 SNHLY and CDR2 FYNNEI. This CDR3 spans 14 amino acids. The CDR3 sequence is CASRWDSQEETQYF. Here the CDR3 DNA reads TGTGCCAGCAGGTGGGACAGCCAAGAAGAGACCCAGTACTTC.

Only a few counts were recorded for this clone. The chain links TRBV6-5 to TRBJ1-2; D remains unclear. Germline V lookup: CDR1 MNHEY, CDR2 SVGAGI. The CDR3 has 10 amino acids. V lost 7 bases, J lost 8 bases, and 8 bases lay in between. The CDR3 nucleotides are TGTGCCAGCACCCCGGAGGGCTACACCTTC. The encoded protein is CASTPEGYTF.

This sequence joins TRBV28 and TRBJ2-2; maybe TRBD2 (6 bases). CDR3 length equals 16 residues. V lost 3 bases to trimming and J lost 3 bases, with 14 bases between them. Germline V gene data show CDR1 as MDHEN and CDR2 as SYDVKM. In DNA, the CDR3 is TGTGCCAGCAGTTTGCTGAAAGGGGACTACACCGGGGAGCTGTTTTTT. It encodes CASSLLKGDYTGELFF. The full variable domain, with the rest looked up from reference TRBV28 and TRBJ2-2, is DVKVTQSSRYLVKRTGEKVFLECVQDMDHENMFWYRQDPGLGLRLIYFSYDVKMKEKGDIPEGYSVSREKKERFSLILESASTNQTSMYLCASSLLKGDYTGELFFGEGSRLTVL.

The rearrangement uses TRBV19 and TRBJ2-1; 10 nucleotides line up with TRBD2. Per germline, CDR1 LNHDA and CDR2 SQIVND (reference sequence). Trimming at V came to 5 bases and at J to 0 bases, leaving 4 bases not matched to a gene. The CDR3 is 16 amino acids. The CDR3 region has the DNA TGTGCCAGTAGTCTCGGACTAGCGGTCTCCTACAATGAGCAGTTCTTC. This codes for CASSLGLAVSYNEQFF.